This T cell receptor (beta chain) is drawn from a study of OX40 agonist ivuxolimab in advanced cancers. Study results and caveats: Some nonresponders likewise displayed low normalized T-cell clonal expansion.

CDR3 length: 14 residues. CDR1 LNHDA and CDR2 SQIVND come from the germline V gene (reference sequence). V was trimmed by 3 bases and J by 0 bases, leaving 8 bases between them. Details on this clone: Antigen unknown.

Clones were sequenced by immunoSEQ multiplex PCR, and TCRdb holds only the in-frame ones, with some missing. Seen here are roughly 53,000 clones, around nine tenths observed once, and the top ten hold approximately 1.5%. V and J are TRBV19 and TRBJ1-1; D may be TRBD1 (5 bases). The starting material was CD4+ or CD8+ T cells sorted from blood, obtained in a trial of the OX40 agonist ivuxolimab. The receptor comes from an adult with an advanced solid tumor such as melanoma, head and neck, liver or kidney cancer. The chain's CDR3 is CASSIDSLNTEAFF. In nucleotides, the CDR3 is TGTGCCAGTAGTATCGACAGCTTGAACACTGAAGCTTTCTTT.